These 32 T cell receptor beta chains were all obtained from the same sample, sequenced in a study of T-cell reconstitution after alpha-beta-depleted transplantation in children. Unique molecular identifiers tagged the TCRbeta library. Using its own MiXCR run on the PCR reads, TCRdb lists one record per CDR3 protein. There are approximately 350,000 distinct CDR3 sequences in the sample; 15% to 20% occur only once, and about 41% lies in the top ten. Source: PBMCs, mostly from graft donor cells, taken 360 days after TCRalphabeta/CD19-depleted stem cell transplant. These receptors came from a male patient aged 2 to 9 who had a stem cell transplant for acute lymphoblastic leukemia, so the T cells may come from the graft donor.

Of note for this clonotype: The junction departs from germline at one end; a sequencing error may be responsible. This chain joins TRBV5-6 and TRBJ2-4, with D possibly TRBD2 on 6 matching bases. Per germline, CDR1 SGHDT and CDR2 YYEEEE. The CDR3 contains 13 residues. CDR3 DNA: TGCGCCAGCAGCTTGGGCGGGGAAAACATTCAGTACTTC. Its protein product is CASSLGGENIQYF.

The V call is TRBV5-6, the J call TRBJ2-1, with D possibly being TRBD2 (5 bases). The CDR3 totals 15 residues. Germline lookup yields CDR1 SGHDT and CDR2 YYEEEE. V lost 2 bases and J lost 0, with 9 bases in between. CDR3 protein: CASSFSASSYNEQFF. The CDR3 bases are TGTGCCAGCAGCTTTAGCGCGAGCTCCTACAATGAGCAGTTCTTC. Filled out from reference TRBV5-6 and TRBJ2-1, the complete variable domain reads DAGVTQSPTHLIKTRGQQVTLRCSPKSGHDTVSWYQQALGQGPQFIFQYYEEEERQRGNFPDRFSGHQFPNYSSELNVNALLLGDSALYLCASSFSASSYNEQFFGPGTRLTVL.

This clonotype was seen a few times. The chain recombines TRBV7-6 with TRBJ2-1; the D is unclear. Germline CDR1 reads SGHVS; CDR2 reads FNYEAQ. The germline V and J ends were trimmed by 4 bases and 0 bases, with 19 bases remaining between them. The CDR3 has 18 amino acids. The CDR3 region has the DNA TGTGCCAGCAGCTCAAACCCCCTCCTTTCAAGCTCCTACAATGAGCAGTTCTTC. It is translated as CASSSNPLLSSSYNEQFF. Looking up the rest from reference TRBV7-6 and TRBJ2-1 gives the full variable domain: GAGVSQSPRYKVTKRGQDVALRCDPISGHVSLYWYRQALGQGPEFLTYFNYEAQQDKSGLPNDRFSAERPEGSISTLTIQRTEQRDSAMYRCASSSNPLLSSSYNEQFFGPGTRLTVL.

This clonotype was detected only a few times. The rearrangement links TRBV29-1 to TRBJ2-1, with 11 bases aligning to TRBD2. Germline loops: CDR1 SQVTM, CDR2 ANQGSEA. The CDR3 length is 12 residues. The V segment lost 7 bases and the J segment 8 bases; nucleotides outside the gene matches: 4. CDR3: CSGGTSGHEQFF. The CDR3 coding sequence is TGCAGCGGCGGGACTAGCGGACATGAGCAGTTCTTC.

This clonotype was counted only a few times. The V call is TRBV5-1, the J call TRBJ2-5; perhaps TRBD2 as D (5 bases). CDR1 and CDR2 (germline): SGHRS, YFSETQ. V lost 4 bases and J 8 bases, leaving 15 bases between the germline ends. The CDR3 is 13 amino acids. CDR3 bases: TGCGCCAGCAGCCTGGAAGGTAGCGATACCCAGTACTTC. This codes for CASSLEGSDTQYF. Full variable domain (missing parts from reference TRBV5-1 and TRBJ2-5): KAGVTQTPRYLIKTRGQQVTLSCSPISGHRSVSWYQQTPGQGLQFLFEYFSETQRNKGNFPGRFSGRQFSNSRSEMNVSTLELGDSALYLCASSLEGSDTQYFGPGTRLLVL.

The rearrangement uses TRBV6-2 or TRBV6-3 and TRBJ2-1; 9 bases are a match to TRBD2. This CDR3 has 16 amino acids. J gave up 5 bases and V 8 bases, and 13 bases lay outside the gene matches. Germline CDR1 MNHEY, CDR2 SVGEGT. The CDR3 DNA follows: TGTGCCAGCTGCGATTTTCCCCGACTAGCGGACAATGAGCAGTTCTTC. This encodes CASCDFPRLADNEQFF.

This clonotype was counted only a few times. The chain couples TRBV4-3 to TRBJ2-7, with D possibly being TRBD2 (6 bases). V was cut by 0 bases and J by 0 bases, with 18 bases left in between. CDR1 is LGHNA and CDR2 is YSLEER in the germline V gene. The CDR3 sequence is 18 residues long. The CDR3 DNA reads TGCGCCAGCAGCCAAGACATGCCCTCCGGGACTGGCTCCTACGAGCAGTACTTC. Translating gives CASSQDMPSGTGSYEQYF.

In its sample, this clonotype was seen many times. The chain couples TRBV18 to TRBJ2-7; D unclear. Trimming stripped 2 bases from V and 1 base from J, with 12 bases between. There are 15 residues in the CDR3. Per the germline V gene, CDR1 is KGHSH and CDR2 is LQKENI. The CDR3 reads CASSPFNGRSYEQYF. Here the CDR3 DNA reads TGTGCCAGCTCACCATTCAATGGCAGGTCCTACGAGCAGTACTTC.

The chain's CDR3 is CASSIGRYTEAFF. CDR3 in DNA: TGTGCCAGTAGTATTGGACGGTACACTGAAGCTTTCTTT. The V and J genes are TRBV19 and TRBJ1-1; D not resolved. Trimming left V 3 bases short and J 3 bases short, with 8 bases between. Germline V gene data show CDR1 as LNHDA and CDR2 as SQIVND (reference sequence). The CDR3 extends over 13 amino acids.

The V gene is TRBV6-5, the J gene TRBJ2-2; possibly TRBD1 for D (6 bases). Germline lookup yields CDR1 MNHEY and CDR2 SVGAGI. There are 17 residues in the CDR3. Trimming shortened V by 3 bases and J by 1 base, and 15 bases separated the two germline ends. This CDR3 reads CASSYLGGRVNTGELFF. CDR3 DNA: TGTGCCAGCAGTTATCTAGGGGGTAGGGTGAACACCGGGGAGCTGTTTTTT.

The table lists this clonotype with a few counts. The genes are TRBV5-1 and TRBJ2-3; 8 positions agree with TRBD2. Germline CDR1 SGHRS, CDR2 YFSETQ. The CDR3 covers 16 residues. Trimming cost V 1 base and J 2 bases; bases outside gene matches: 6. CDR3 sequence reads: CASSLFSGSTTDTQYF. The DNA of the CDR3 is TGCGCCAGCAGCTTGTTCAGCGGGAGTACCACAGATACGCAGTATTTT.

V gene TRBV12-3 or TRBV12-4 combines with J gene TRBJ2-5, with TRBD1 identical over 9 bases. J lost 4 bases, V lost 6 bases, and 0 bases had no gene match. CDR3 length equals 12 residues. This CDR3 is CASRDRGETQYF. CDR3 nucleotides: TGTGCCAGCAGGGACAGGGGAGAGACCCAGTACTTC.

The chain has TRBV6-2 or TRBV6-3 and TRBJ1-1; D is uncertain. CDR1 and CDR2 (germline): MNHEY, SVGEGT. V was pared by 4 bases and J by 1 base, with 7 bases between. The CDR3 contains 13 residues. The CDR3 DNA reads as TGTGCCAGCAGTTCCAACAGGAACACTGAAGCTTTCTTT. Residues: CASSSNRNTEAFF.

This clonotype was recorded at least ten times. The chain uses TRBV7-9 and TRBJ2-1, with 8 positions matching TRBD2. Unmatched junction bases numbered 6, after V lost 4 bases and J lost 4 bases. Germline-derived CDR1 and CDR2 are SEHNR and FQNEAQ (reference sequence). The CDR3 sequence is 15 residues long. CDR3 residues: CASSSRLAKYNEQFF. The CDR3 DNA sequence: TGTGCCAGCAGCTCAAGACTAGCGAAGTACAATGAGCAGTTCTTC. Full variable domain (remainder filled in from reference TRBV7-9 and TRBJ2-1): DTGVSQNPRHKITKRGQNVTFRCDPISEHNRLYWYRQTLGQGPEFLTYFQNEAQLEKSRLLSDRFSAERPKGSFSTLEIQRTEQGDSAMYLCASSSRLAKYNEQFFGPGTRLTVL.

The genes are TRBV29-1 and TRBJ2-7; D might be TRBD1 (7 bases). This CDR3 has 12 amino acids. Trimming removed 8 bases from V and 4 bases from J, with 15 bases in between. CDR1 and CDR2 from the germline V gene are SQVTM and ANQGSEA. For the CDR3, the DNA is TGCAGCTCCAGGGGGAGGAATTACGAGCAGTACTTC. The encoded protein is CSSRGRNYEQYF.

V is TRBV4-3 and J is TRBJ2-2, with D perhaps given as TRBD1 or TRBD2 (5 bases each). Trimming pared 0 bases from V and 7 bases from J, leaving 12 bases between. Germline CDR1 is LGHNA and CDR2 is YSLEER. This CDR3 region has 15 residues. The CDR3 here is CASSQDGTLIGELFF. The DNA for the CDR3 is TGCGCCAGCAGCCAAGATGGGACCCTTATCGGGGAGCTGTTTTTT.

The chain links TRBV9 to TRBJ2-2, with TRBD2 matching over 8 bases. Germline CDR1 is SGDLS and CDR2 is YYNGEE. The CDR3 consists of 15 residues. Trimming cost V 1 base and J 6 bases; bases outside gene matches: 5. For the CDR3, the DNA is TGTGCCAGCAGCGTACGGGCGGGAGGTGCCGGGGAGCTGTTTTTT. This encodes CASSVRAGGAGELFF.

The chain joins TRBV4-1 to TRBJ2-7; 16 bases line up with TRBD2. Looked up from germline, CDR1 is MGHRA and CDR2 is YSYEKL. The CDR3 sequence is 17 residues long. Trimming cost V 3 bases and J 2 bases; bases outside gene matches: 4. CDR3 DNA: TGCGCCAGCAGCCATCGGGGACTAGCGGGAGGGCCCTACGAGCAGTACTTC. It encodes CASSHRGLAGGPYEQYF.

The chain uses TRBV7-9 and TRBJ1-4; D perhaps matches TRBD1 (5 bases). Germline loops: CDR1 SEHNR, CDR2 FQNEAQ (reference sequence). CDR3 length: 14 amino acids. V lost 3 bases and J 7 bases, leaving 12 bases between the germline ends. The CDR3 protein is CASSFPEGREKLFF. Here the CDR3 DNA reads TGTGCCAGCAGCTTCCCCGAGGGGCGTGAAAAACTGTTTTTT.

Only a few counts were recorded for this clonotype. The genes are TRBV10-3 and TRBJ1-3; tentatively, D is TRBD1 (6 bases). The V gene lost 4 bases and the J gene lost 3 bases, with 10 bases spanning the gap. The CDR3 has 14 residues. Germline V gives CDR1 ENHRY, CDR2 SYGVKD. The CDR3 DNA reads as TGTGCCATCAGTGTGCGGGGGCTTGGAAACACCATATATTTT. Its protein is CAISVRGLGNTIYF.

This clonotype was counted ten times or more. V and J are TRBV7-3 and TRBJ1-5; weak D call: TRBD1 (6 bases). Trimming left V 4 bases short and J 3 bases short, with 13 bases between. The V gene's germline CDR1 is SGHTA and CDR2 FQGTGA. CDR3 size: 15 residues. In nucleotides, the CDR3 is TGTGCCAGCAGCTCCCACAGGGTTACCAATCAGCCCCAGCATTTT. Translation: CASSSHRVTNQPQHF.

This rearrangement joins TRBV7-2 to TRBJ2-3, with 13 bases identical to TRBD2. J lost 4 bases, V lost 5 bases, and 9 bases had no gene match. CDR1 is SGHTA and CDR2 is FQGNSA in the germline V gene. The CDR3 spans 17 residues. The CDR3 loop is CASSLGLAGPLADTQYF. CDR3 bases: TGTGCCAGCAGCCTGGGACTAGCGGGACCTCTCGCAGATACGCAGTATTTT.

In its sample, this clonotype was seen a few times. The J gene is TRBJ1-2, the V gene TRBV4-1, with D uncertain. The germline V gene encodes CDR1 MGHRA and CDR2 YSYEKL. V was shortened by 1 base and J by 7 bases, with 7 bases between the two germline ends. This CDR3 comprises 12 residues. Here the CDR3 reads CASSQGGIGYTF. CDR3 DNA: TGCGCCAGCAGCCAAGGGGGTATTGGCTACACCTTC.

This clonotype turned up a few times. The chain carries TRBV6-1 and TRBJ2-2; 7 bases match TRBD2. There are 16 residues in the CDR3. Trimming cost V 6 bases and J 6 bases; bases outside gene matches: 13. Germline V lookup: CDR1 MNHNS, CDR2 SASEGT. The CDR3 region is CASRWEAGLGSGELFF. The CDR3 bases are TGTGCCAGCAGGTGGGAGGCCGGACTAGGGTCCGGGGAGCTGTTTTTT.

The table lists this clonotype with a few counts. The gene calls are TRBV4-3 and TRBJ2-3; D is tentatively TRBD1 or TRBD2 (5 bases each). This CDR3 is 16 amino acids long. Trimming took off 5 bases at V and 0 bases at J, with 15 bases between the two ends. CDR1 is LGHNA, CDR2 YSLEER, per germline. CDR3 sequence: CASSETRDLSTDTQYF. In nucleotides, the CDR3 is TGCGCCAGCAGCGAAACACGGGACCTGAGCACAGATACGCAGTATTTT.

CDR3 loop: CSVNSAGASYEQYF. The CDR3 DNA sequence: TGCAGCGTTAATTCGGCGGGAGCTTCCTACGAGCAGTACTTC. This chain uses TRBV29-1 with TRBJ2-7; 7 bases map to TRBD2. This CDR3 is 14 amino acids long. In germline, CDR1 is SQVTM, CDR2 ANQGSEA. The V and J ends lost 5 bases and 1 base, in that order; junction bases with no gene match: 8.

This clonotype appeared a few times. The chain links TRBV7-2 to TRBJ2-1; TRBD2 agrees at 11 bases. Germline lookup yields CDR1 SGHTA and CDR2 FQGNSA. The CDR3 spans 16 residues. The V segment lost 1 base and the J segment 9 bases; nucleotides outside the gene matches: 8. The CDR3 nucleotides are TGTGCCAGCAGCTTAGGTATGCTAGCGGGAGGCTTTGAGCAGTTCTTC. Amino acid sequence: CASSLGMLAGGFEQFF. Looking up the rest from reference TRBV7-2 and TRBJ2-1 gives the full variable domain: GAGVSQSPSNKVTEKGKDVELRCDPISGHTALYWYRQSLGQGLEFLIYFQGNSAPDKSGLPSDRFSAERTGGSVSTLTIQRTQQEDSAVYLCASSLGMLAGGFEQFFGPGTRLTVL.

The table lists this clonotype with a count of one. The chain carries TRBV4-2 and TRBJ1-4; a weak D match, TRBD1 (5 bases). The V end was cut by 0 bases, the J end by 1 base, with 6 bases between. Germline V gene sequence: CDR1 LGHNA, CDR2 YNFKEQ. The CDR3 is made up of 15 amino acids. The CDR3 loop reads CASSQERGTNEKLFF. The CDR3, as DNA: TGTGCCAGCAGCCAAGAGAGGGGAACTAATGAAAAACTGTTTTTT.

This clonotype has more than one count but fewer than ten. J is TRBJ2-1 and V is TRBV5-1; 13 nucleotides agree with TRBD2. The V gene's germline CDR1 is SGHRS and CDR2 YFSETQ. With 1 base clipped from V and 6 bases from J, the junction kept 4 bases outside the gene matches. This CDR3 spans 16 amino acids. This CDR3 reads CASSLRTSGSGNEQFF. The CDR3 nucleotides read TGCGCCAGCAGCTTGAGGACTAGCGGGAGTGGCAATGAGCAGTTCTTC.

This clonotype was seen many times. The chain is built from TRBV5-1 and TRBJ2-6; maybe TRBD1 (6 bases). From germline, CDR1 is SGHRS and CDR2 YFSETQ. CDR3 size: 14 residues. The germline V and J ends were trimmed by 7 bases and 4 bases, with 12 bases remaining between them. CDR3 nucleotides: TGCGCCAGCGTTGGACAGAGCGGGGCCAACGTCCTGACTTTC. Translation gives CASVGQSGANVLTF.

The chain combines TRBV7-2 with TRBJ1-1; D ambiguous. Deletions cut 3 bases from V and 7 bases from J, with 21 bases between. Per the germline V gene, CDR1 is SGHTA and CDR2 is FQGNSA. The CDR3 is 16 amino acids. The CDR3 region has the DNA TGTGCCAGCAGCTTCGACCTCAGATTCTCACCTCGTGAAGCTTTCTTT. This encodes CASSFDLRFSPREAFF. The whole variable domain, filled in from reference TRBV7-2 and TRBJ1-1, reads GAGVSQSPSNKVTEKGKDVELRCDPISGHTALYWYRQSLGQGLEFLIYFQGNSAPDKSGLPSDRFSAERTGGSVSTLTIQRTQQEDSAVYLCASSFDLRFSPREAFFGQGTRLTVV.

The chain joins TRBV11-3 to TRBJ2-3, with D possibly TRBD1 on 6 matching bases. V shed 5 bases and J shed 0 bases, with 12 bases lying between them. Germline values: CDR1 SGHNT, CDR2 YENEEA. The CDR3 sequence is 15 residues long. CDR3 residues: CASSRQGSSTDTQYF. The CDR3 DNA reads as TGTGCCAGCAGCCGGCAGGGGTCTAGCACAGATACGCAGTATTTT. Combining the CDR3 with reference TRBV11-3 and TRBJ2-3 gives the whole variable domain EAGVVQSPRYKIIEKKQPVAFWCNPISGHNTLYWYLQNLGQGPELLIRYENEEAVDDSQLPKDRFSAERLKGVDSTLKIQPAELGDSAVYLCASSRQGSSTDTQYFGPGTRLTVL.